This section outlines one T cell receptor (beta chain) sequence together with its context. No antigen is known for it. Base qualities are not provided; no much larger clone lies one nucleotide away. This sample was taken from a study of cytomegalovirus exposure and HLA in healthy donors (dated by TCRdb to about 2017). The study in broad terms: A later analysis indicated that the roughly 120 validation repertoires were generated on the platform also employed for the 666 repertoires of the first cohort. The study was designed to test whether signatures of past pathogen exposure could be identified by cataloging public T cell receptors. Besides the first cohort of around 700 subjects, a separate validation cohort made up of 120 different subjects was used. To predict cytomegalovirus infection status, the study brought together high-throughput TCR immunosequencing, statistical association of individual TCRs with disease status, and machine learning.

What the study reported, not specific to this receptor: The classifier was reported to diagnose cytomegalovirus status with high specificity and sensitivity in both the original and validation cohorts. According to the authors, the approach could potentially be generalized to other disease states and immunological phenotypes. In vitro tests confirmed that a few of the cytomegalovirus-associated TCR beta chains recognize cytomegalovirus antigens. In the study, 164 TCR beta chains were listed as associated with cytomegalovirus. Across donors, most TCR sequences were observed very rarely, whereas some public TCRs were present in many individuals. Of the cluster scores, 94% were above 0 in a later analysis, which found that TCRs clustered in the first cohort also tended to co-occur in the 120 validation repertoires. The validation cohort had no HLA typing available for a later analysis, so co-occurrence within that cohort was assessed over all 120 or so repertoires.

The library relied on the immunoSEQ multiplex PCR assay. The study's own analysis went as follows. A statistical classification framework was developed to diagnose cytomegalovirus status using the catalog of TCR beta chain sequences. This is the immuneACCESS table as TCRdb keeps it, with only in-frame sequences that have V and J called. A part of the clones is gone; compared with another copy, unresolved V genes explain less than half, and the rest is unexplained. Clonal size and the V and J genes are those of that table, whereas D and trimming came from the DNA. In this sample the table shows about 260,000 clones, 80% to 95% of which occur a single time. Of the sample, approximately 3% falls within the top ten clones. The donors were included in the validation cohort of approximately 130 subjects, a group kept apart from the roughly 680-subject first cohort. Based on the germline V gene (reference sequence), the CDR1 and CDR2 sequences are MNHNY and SVGAGI. V and J lose 4 bases and 12 bases, and a span of 15 bases separates them. The CDR3, from cysteine to phenylalanine, totals 12 residues. The entry retains the CDR3 DNA only, 36 bases that are in frame from base 1.

The sequence was obtained from a woman aged 30 to 39 in good health and CMV-seronegative. Sequencing was done on a sample of PBMCs. The rearrangement combines TRBV6-6 with TRBJ2-5; the D gene is not confidently resolved. The CDR3 reads CASSSLAPAEYF. The base sequence is TGTGCCAGCAGTTCTCTGGCCCCGGCTGAGTACTTC.